The 24 T cell receptor beta chains below all came from one sample that was sequenced in a study of spatial heterogeneity in lung cancer. TCRdb reprocessed the 5' RACE reads with MiXCR, giving one entry per CDR3 protein. The sample has about 43,000 distinct CDR3 sequences; more than 20% are singletons. Time point denoted: blood at routine non-recurrence follow-up after resection. Sequencing was performed on PBMCs, taken at follow-up. Source of these receptors: a female donor with early-stage non-small cell lung cancer.

This clonotype has more than one count but fewer than ten. The rearrangement uses TRBV19 and TRBJ2-1, with TRBD2 matching over 7 bases. The CDR3 has 13 amino acids. The V segment lost 10 bases and the J segment 7 bases; nucleotides outside the gene matches: 10. Germline assignment: CDR1 LNHDA and CDR2 SQIVND (reference sequence). This CDR3 reads CATKRDQRNEQFF. The CDR3 nucleotides read TGTGCCACCAAGCGGGATCAGAGGAATGAGCAGTTCTTC.

This clonotype was picked up many times. The chain joins TRBV18 to TRBJ2-1, with D possibly TRBD2 on 5 matching bases. The CDR3 is 15 residues long. The germline V and J ends were trimmed by 0 bases and 9 bases, with 15 bases remaining between them. Germline CDR1 reads KGHSH; CDR2 reads LQKENI. CDR3 loop: CASSPPGRDTGEQFF. CDR3 nucleotide sequence: TGTGCCAGCTCACCACCAGGACGGGATACCGGTGAGCAGTTCTTC.

Concerning this clonotype itself: A much larger clone lies a single base off, so this may be a read error. The chain carries TRBV14 and TRBJ1-4; 7 bases are a match to TRBD1. In germline, CDR1 is SGHDN, CDR2 FVKESK. There are 17 residues in the CDR3. CDR3 sequence (DNA): TGTACCAGCAGCCGACAGGGAAGGGATGCAGTACGGGAAAAACTGTTTTTT. This codes for CTSSRQGRDAVREKLFF.

The chain carries TRBV20-1 and TRBJ2-1, with D uncertain. The CDR3 covers 12 residues. Trimming stripped 5 bases from V and 10 bases from J, with 15 bases between. The germline gives CDR1 DFQATT, CDR2 SNEGSKA (reference sequence). DNA of the CDR3: TGCAGTGCTGATGCCGACCGAGCGGAGCAGTTCTTC. This encodes CSADADRAEQFF.

At least ten counts were recorded for this clonotype. CDR3 residues: CASSPIAGGPKVNGELFF. The CDR3 DNA is TGTGCCAGCAGCCCGATAGCGGGAGGGCCCAAAGTTAACGGGGAGCTGTTTTTT. J is TRBJ2-2 and V is TRBV4-2; 11 bases map to TRBD2. The V segment lost 4 bases and the J segment 7 bases; nucleotides outside the gene matches: 14. The CDR3 spans 18 residues. Germline V CDR1 and CDR2: LGHNA, YNFKEQ.

This clonotype was recorded many times. The rearrangement joins TRBV19 to TRBJ1-1, with D perhaps matching TRBD1 (6 bases). Per the germline V gene, CDR1 is LNHDA and CDR2 is SQIVND (reference sequence). The CDR3 is 16 amino acids. Trimming took 6 bases from V and 5 from J, leaving 22 bases between them. DNA of the CDR3: TGTGCCAGTAGATGGGAGGTCGGGGGCCTCAGAACTGAAGCTTTCTTT. Protein sequence: CASRWEVGGLRTEAFF. Together with reference TRBV19 and TRBJ1-1, the CDR3 gives the full variable domain: DGGITQSPKYLFRKEGQNVTLSCEQNLNHDAMYWYRQDPGQGLRLIYYSQIVNDFQKGDIAEGYSVSREKKESFPLTVTSAQKNPTAFYLCASRWEVGGLRTEAFFGQGTRLTVV.

The V and J genes are TRBV3-1 and TRBJ2-2; TRBD2 might be the D (6 bases). CDR3 size: 17 residues. Per the germline V gene, CDR1 is LGHDT and CDR2 is YNNKEL (reference sequence). V was pared by 4 bases and J by 3 bases, with 18 bases between. In DNA, the CDR3 is TGTGCCAGCAGCCCGCTTCTAGCGTTACTTCACACCGGGGAGCTGTTTTTT. It encodes CASSPLLALLHTGELFF.

J is TRBJ1-1 and V is TRBV25-1; 7 bases fit TRBD1. The CDR3 has 13 residues. V trimming: 4 bases; J trimming: 4 bases; junction bases outside the gene matches: 3. The germline CDR1 and CDR2 sequences are MGHDK and SYGVNS. The CDR3: CASSGTGRTEAFF. In DNA, the CDR3 is TGTGCCAGCAGTGGGACAGGTCGCACTGAAGCTTTCTTT.

The gene calls are TRBV7-3 and TRBJ2-1, with D uncertain. The V end lost 5 bases, the J end lost 6 bases, and 8 bases lay between the germline ends. The CDR3 is made up of 12 amino acids. In germline, CDR1 is SGHTA, CDR2 FQGTGA. CDR3 nucleotide sequence: TGTGCCAGCAGCGAAAATGGCAATGAGCAGTTCTTC. Its translation is CASSENGNEQFF.

This clonotype was detected only once. A much larger clone lies one base from this, so it may be a read error. The chain links TRBV10-3 to TRBJ2-3, with D unresolved. Germline CDR1 ENHRY, CDR2 SYGVKD. Trimming shortened V by 0 bases and J by 5 bases, and 18 bases separated the two germline ends. There are 17 residues in the CDR3. CDR3 in DNA: TGTGCCATCAGTGAGTCAGGGTTCGGCAGCCTCATAGATACGCAGTATTTT. Translating it yields CAISESGFGSLIDTQYF.

This chain links TRBV3-1 with TRBJ2-3; D remains unclear. The CDR3 contains 14 residues. Germline lookup yields CDR1 LGHDT and CDR2 YNNKEL (reference sequence). V was trimmed by 4 bases and J by 0 bases, leaving 8 bases between them. The CDR3 reads CASSLYDSTDTQYF. CDR3 in DNA: TGTGCCAGCAGCCTTTATGACAGCACAGATACGCAGTATTTT.

Within the sample, this clonotype is medium-sized (0.01 to 0.1%). V and J are TRBV9 and TRBJ2-7; 8 positions agree with TRBD2. J lost 4 bases, V lost 3 bases, and 9 bases had no gene match. The CDR3 runs 15 residues. The germline V gene has CDR1 SGDLS and CDR2 YYNGEE. The CDR3, as DNA: TGTGCCAGCAGCGCACAGACTAGCGCTGTTTACGAGCAGTACTTC. Translated, it gives CASSAQTSAVYEQYF.

The V and J genes are TRBV3-1 and TRBJ2-1, with 10 bases lining up with TRBD2. The CDR3 has 12 amino acids. J gave up 15 bases and V 5 bases, and 7 bases lay outside the gene matches. Germline assignment: CDR1 LGHDT and CDR2 YNNKEL (reference sequence). The CDR3 reads CASSSASGRAFF. CDR3 coding DNA: TGTGCCAGCAGCTCGGCAAGCGGGAGGGCGTTCTTC.

The sample holds many counts of this clonotype. The CDR3 loop reads CASSHGRGTGELFF. The DNA of the CDR3 is TGCGCCAGCAGCCATGGGCGAGGCACCGGGGAGCTGTTTTTT. The chain carries TRBV4-1 and TRBJ2-2; D not resolved. The germline CDR1 and CDR2 sequences are MGHRA and YSYEKL. This CDR3 has 14 residues. The germline V and J ends were trimmed by 3 bases and 4 bases, with 9 bases remaining between them.

This chain connects TRBV6-2 or TRBV6-3 to TRBJ2-3, with 9 bases fitting TRBD2. Germline V gene sequence: CDR1 MNHEY, CDR2 SVGEGT. The trim removed 6 bases at V and 5 bases at J, leaving 6 bases unmatched. The CDR3 is made up of 14 amino acids. CDR3 region: CASSGTSPGDTQYF. DNA of the CDR3: TGTGCCAGCAGCGGGACTAGCCCCGGAGATACGCAGTATTTT.

The rearrangement uses TRBV20-1 and TRBJ2-3, with D possibly being TRBD2 (6 bases). Germline V CDR1 and CDR2: DFQATT, SNEGSKA (reference sequence). The CDR3 extends over 14 amino acids. Trimming shortened V by 2 bases and J by 6 bases, and 15 bases separated the two germline ends. CDR3 bases: TGCAGTGCTAGACCGACTAGTCTCTCCGATACGCAGTATTTT. This sequence encodes CSARPTSLSDTQYF.

The chain carries TRBV6-5 and TRBJ1-5; D might be TRBD1 (5 bases). Trimming stripped 5 bases from V and 2 bases from J, with 19 bases between. Germline lookup yields CDR1 MNHEY and CDR2 SVGAGI. The length of the CDR3 is 17 residues. CDR3 region: CASSTSSRGSGNQPQHF. In DNA, the CDR3 is TGTGCCAGCAGTACCTCGTCGAGGGGATCGGGCAATCAGCCCCAGCATTTT.

The CDR3 spells CGGKGNNEQFF. In DNA, the CDR3 is TGCGGGGGGAAGGGGAACAATGAGCAGTTCTTC. The rearrangement uses TRBV29-1 and TRBJ2-1; possibly TRBD2 for D (6 bases). Germline V lookup: CDR1 SQVTM, CDR2 ANQGSEA. CDR3 size: 11 residues.

The table lists this clonotype with a few counts. The V call is TRBV6-5, the J call TRBJ2-5; TRBD2 might be the D (5 bases). Between the trimmed V and J ends, which lost 1 base and 1 base, there was a span of 7 bases. CDR3 length: 14 amino acids. Germline values: CDR1 MNHEY, CDR2 SVGAGI. The CDR3 region has the DNA TGTGCCAGCAGTTACTTGGGGAGCCAAGAGACCCAGTACTTC. It translates to CASSYLGSQETQYF.

This clonotype was seen many times. The CDR3 region is CSAHRTSGSSEQYF. The CDR3 DNA reads as TGCAGTGCCCACCGGACTAGCGGGAGTTCCGAGCAGTACTTC. V and J are TRBV20-1 and TRBJ2-7, with 13 bases that match TRBD2. The V and J ends lost 6 bases and 6 bases, in that order; junction bases with no gene match: 8. This CDR3 is built from 14 residues. Germline V gives CDR1 DFQATT, CDR2 SNEGSKA (reference sequence).

At least ten counts were recorded for this clonotype. The rearrangement joins TRBV11-2 to TRBJ2-1; 7 nucleotides align to TRBD2. This CDR3 region has 14 residues. CDR1 and CDR2 from the germline V gene are SGHAT and FQNNGV. The J segment lost 2 bases and the V segment lost 5 bases, leaving 3 bases of the junction unmatched. The CDR3 sequence: CASSLSGTYNEQFF. In DNA form, the CDR3 reads TGTGCCAGCAGCCTGAGCGGGACCTACAATGAGCAGTTCTTC.

Note on this clonotype: A much larger clonotype is one base distant, so this may be a read error. V usage is TRBV2 and J usage is TRBJ1-1, with D possibly TRBD1 on 5 matching bases. Trimming removed 10 bases at V and 2 bases at J, with 14 bases between. The CDR3 totals 13 residues. Germline-derived CDR1 and CDR2 are SNHLY and FYNNEI. CDR3 sequence: CATRNRINTEAFF. DNA of the CDR3: TGTGCCACCCGCAACAGGATAAACACTGAAGCTTTCTTT.

This clonotype showed up many times. J is TRBJ2-6 and V is TRBV7-9; D is undetermined. Germline CDR1 SEHNR, CDR2 FQNEAQ (reference sequence). V lost 2 bases and J lost 0, with 5 bases in between. The CDR3 length is 15 residues. This CDR3 reads CASSLKPSGANVLTF. The CDR3 nucleotides are TGTGCCAGCAGCTTAAAGCCCTCTGGGGCCAACGTCCTGACTTTC.

The sample holds a few counts of this clonotype. This rearrangement joins TRBV20-1 to TRBJ1-3; unclear D gene. Trimming took off 3 bases at V and 0 bases at J, with 12 bases between the two ends. The CDR3 sequence is 15 residues long. Germline V gene sequence: CDR1 DFQATT, CDR2 SNEGSKA (reference sequence). CDR3 sequence: CSASDPGDSGNTIYF. CDR3 DNA sequence: TGCAGTGCTAGTGACCCAGGCGACTCTGGAAACACCATATATTTT.